This entry is about one T cell receptor beta chain. Its antigen is currently unknown. The same CDR3 is also encoded by other DNA sequences in this sample. The sample originates from a study of OX40 agonist ivuxolimab in advanced cancers. Study at large: Dose-escalation cases comprised hepatocellular carcinoma, melanoma, renal cell or head and neck cancer. Three patients, one with hepatocellular carcinoma and two with cutaneous melanoma, achieved partial responses.

Study-wide points: There were also nonresponders showing low normalized T-cell clonal expansion. CD8+ T cells showed, on average, more clonal expansion than CD4+ cells.

The CDR3 is 15 amino acids. The V end was cut by 5 bases, the J end by 2 bases, with 13 bases between. The germline V gene has CDR1 LNHDA and CDR2 SQIVND (reference sequence). Here immunoSEQ multiplex PCR was the method, and the copy in TCRdb shows in-frame clones only, minus some. The sample shows fewer than 45,000 clones, 85% to 90% of them seen only once. Sequencing used CD4+ or CD8+ T cells sorted from blood, obtained in a trial of the OX40 agonist ivuxolimab. The V gene is TRBV19, the J gene TRBJ1-5, with D maybe TRBD1 (5 bases). The TCR comes from an adult with an advanced solid tumor such as melanoma, head and neck, liver or kidney cancer. CDR3 in amino acids: CASSPWGKGNQPQHF. DNA for the CDR3: TGTGCCAGTAGTCCTTGGGGGAAAGGCAATCAGCCCCAGCATTTT. Based on the CDR3 plus reference TRBV19 and TRBJ1-5, the full variable domain is DGGITQSPKYLFRKEGQNVTLSCEQNLNHDAMYWYRQDPGQGLRLIYYSQIVNDFQKGDIAEGYSVSREKKESFPLTVTSAQKNPTAFYLCASSPWGKGNQPQHFGDGTRLSIL.